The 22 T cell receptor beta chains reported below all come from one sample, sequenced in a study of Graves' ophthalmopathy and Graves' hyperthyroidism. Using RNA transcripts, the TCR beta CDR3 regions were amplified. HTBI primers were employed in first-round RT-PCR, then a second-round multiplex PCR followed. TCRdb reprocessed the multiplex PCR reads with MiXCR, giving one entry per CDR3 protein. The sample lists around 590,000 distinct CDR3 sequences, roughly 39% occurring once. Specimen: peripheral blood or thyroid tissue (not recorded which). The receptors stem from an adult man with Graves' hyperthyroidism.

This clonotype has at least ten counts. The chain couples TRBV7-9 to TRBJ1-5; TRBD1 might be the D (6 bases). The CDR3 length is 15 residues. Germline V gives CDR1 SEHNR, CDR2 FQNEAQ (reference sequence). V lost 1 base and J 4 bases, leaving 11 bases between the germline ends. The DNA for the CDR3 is TGTGCCAGCAGCTTAGGGGGGCGAATAAATCAGCCCCAGCATTTT. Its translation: CASSLGGRINQPQHF.

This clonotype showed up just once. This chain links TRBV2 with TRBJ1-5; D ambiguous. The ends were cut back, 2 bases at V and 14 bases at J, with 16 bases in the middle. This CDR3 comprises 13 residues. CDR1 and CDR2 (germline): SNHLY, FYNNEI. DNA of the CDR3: TGTGCCAGCAGTGAATCATGGGGAAACAATGAGCATTTT. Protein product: CASSESWGNNEHF.

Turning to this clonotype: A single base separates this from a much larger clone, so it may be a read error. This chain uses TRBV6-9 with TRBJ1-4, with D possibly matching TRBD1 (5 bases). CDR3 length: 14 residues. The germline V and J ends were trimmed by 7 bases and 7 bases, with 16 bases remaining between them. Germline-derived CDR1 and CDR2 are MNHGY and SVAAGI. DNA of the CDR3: TGTGCCAGCAATCGGGGCAATCGTGGTGAAAAACTGTTTTTT. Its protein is CASNRGNRGEKLFF.

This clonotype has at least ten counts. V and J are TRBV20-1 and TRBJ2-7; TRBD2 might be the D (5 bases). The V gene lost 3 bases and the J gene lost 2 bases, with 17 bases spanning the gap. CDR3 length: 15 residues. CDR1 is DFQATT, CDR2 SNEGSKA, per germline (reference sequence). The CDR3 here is CSARNVRGTTYEQYF. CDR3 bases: TGCAGTGCTAGGAACGTCCGGGGTACGACCTACGAGCAGTACTTC.

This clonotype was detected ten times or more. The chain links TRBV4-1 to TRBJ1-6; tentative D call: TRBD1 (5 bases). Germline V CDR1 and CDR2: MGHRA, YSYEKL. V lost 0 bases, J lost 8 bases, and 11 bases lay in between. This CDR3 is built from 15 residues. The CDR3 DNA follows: TGCGCCAGCAGCCAAGATCTCCAGGGATATTCACCCCTCCACTTT. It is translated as CASSQDLQGYSPLHF.

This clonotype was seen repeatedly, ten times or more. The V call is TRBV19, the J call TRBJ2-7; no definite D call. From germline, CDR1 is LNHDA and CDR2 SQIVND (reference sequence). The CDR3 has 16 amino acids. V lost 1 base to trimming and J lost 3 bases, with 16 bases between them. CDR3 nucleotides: TGTGCCAGTAGTATAGGGCCCCCCCTGGGAAGCTACGAGCAGTACTTC. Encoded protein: CASSIGPPLGSYEQYF.

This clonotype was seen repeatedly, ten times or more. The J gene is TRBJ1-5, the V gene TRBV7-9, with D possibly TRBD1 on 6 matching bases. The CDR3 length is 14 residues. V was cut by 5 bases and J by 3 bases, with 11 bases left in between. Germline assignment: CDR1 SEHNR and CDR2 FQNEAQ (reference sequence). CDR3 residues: CASSLGQPNQPQHF. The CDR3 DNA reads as TGTGCCAGCAGCCTCGGACAGCCCAATCAGCCCCAGCATTTT. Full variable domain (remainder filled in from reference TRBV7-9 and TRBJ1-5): DTGVSQNPRHKITKRGQNVTFRCDPISEHNRLYWYRQTLGQGPEFLTYFQNEAQLEKSRLLSDRFSAERPKGSFSTLEIQRTEQGDSAMYLCASSLGQPNQPQHFGDGTRLSIL.

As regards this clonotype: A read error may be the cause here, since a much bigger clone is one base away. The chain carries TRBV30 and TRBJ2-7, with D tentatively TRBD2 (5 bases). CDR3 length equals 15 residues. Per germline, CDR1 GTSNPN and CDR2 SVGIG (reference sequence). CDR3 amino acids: CASSFEPGISYEQCF. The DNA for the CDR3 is TGTGCCAGCAGCTTCGAGCCGGGAATCTCCTACGAGCAGTGCTTC.

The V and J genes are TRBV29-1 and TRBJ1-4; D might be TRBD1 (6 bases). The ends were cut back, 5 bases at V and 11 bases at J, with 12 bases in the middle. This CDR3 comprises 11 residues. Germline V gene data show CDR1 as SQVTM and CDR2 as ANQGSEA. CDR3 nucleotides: TGCAGCGTTCAACAGAGGGGGAAACTGTTTTTT. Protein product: CSVQQRGKLFF.

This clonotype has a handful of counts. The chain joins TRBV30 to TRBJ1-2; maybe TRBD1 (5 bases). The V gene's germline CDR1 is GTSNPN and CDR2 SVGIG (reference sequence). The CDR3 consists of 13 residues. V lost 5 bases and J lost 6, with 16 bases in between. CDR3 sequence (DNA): TGTGCCTGGCAAAGGGACGGTGGAAATGGCTACACCTTC. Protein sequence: CAWQRDGGNGYTF.

The CDR3 DNA reads as TGCGCCAGCAGCCGATACCGGGGACCGAATGAAAAACTGTTTTTT. This encodes CASSRYRGPNEKLFF. V gene TRBV4-1 combines with J gene TRBJ1-4; D possibly corresponds to TRBD1 (5 bases). Deletions cut 4 bases from V and 5 bases from J, with 14 bases between. The germline V gene encodes CDR1 MGHRA and CDR2 YSYEKL. CDR3 length: 15 amino acids.

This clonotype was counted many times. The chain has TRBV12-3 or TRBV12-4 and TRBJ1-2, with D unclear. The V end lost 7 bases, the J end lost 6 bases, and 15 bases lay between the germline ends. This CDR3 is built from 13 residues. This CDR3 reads CASMRLAVDGYTF. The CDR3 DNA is TGTGCCAGCATGCGGTTGGCAGTAGATGGCTACACCTTC.

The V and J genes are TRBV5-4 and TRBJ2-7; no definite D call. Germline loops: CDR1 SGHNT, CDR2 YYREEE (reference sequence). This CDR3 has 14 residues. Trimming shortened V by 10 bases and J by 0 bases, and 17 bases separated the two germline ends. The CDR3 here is CAWSVSRGSYEQYF. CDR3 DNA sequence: TGTGCCTGGAGTGTAAGCCGAGGCTCCTACGAGCAGTACTTC. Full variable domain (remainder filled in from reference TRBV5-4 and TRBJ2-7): ETGVTQSPTHLIKTRGQQVTLRCSSQSGHNTVSWYQQALGQGPQFIFQYYREEENGRGNFPPRFSGLQFPNYSSELNVNALELDDSALYLCAWSVSRGSYEQYFGPGTRLTVT.

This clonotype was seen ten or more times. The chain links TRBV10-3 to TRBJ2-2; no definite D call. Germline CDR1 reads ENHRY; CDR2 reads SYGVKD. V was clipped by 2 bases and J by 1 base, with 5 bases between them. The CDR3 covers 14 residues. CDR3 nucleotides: TGTGCCATCAGTGAGCAGCAGAACACCGGGGAGCTGTTTTTT. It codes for CAISEQQNTGELFF.

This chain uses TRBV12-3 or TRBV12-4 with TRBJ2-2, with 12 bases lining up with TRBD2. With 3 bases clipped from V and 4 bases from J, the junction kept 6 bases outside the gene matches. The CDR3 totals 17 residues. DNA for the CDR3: TGTGCCAGCAGTTTCTCGCTAGCGGGAGGGTTCACCGGGGAGCTGTTTTTT. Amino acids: CASSFSLAGGFTGELFF.

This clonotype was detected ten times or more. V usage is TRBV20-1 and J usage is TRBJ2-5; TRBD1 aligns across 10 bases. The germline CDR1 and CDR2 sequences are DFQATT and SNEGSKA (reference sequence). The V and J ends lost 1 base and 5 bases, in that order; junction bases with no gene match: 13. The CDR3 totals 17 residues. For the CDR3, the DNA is TGCAGTGCTAGAGTTTGGAAGGGACAGGGGTCTGGGGAGACCCAGTACTTC. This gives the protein CSARVWKGQGSGETQYF.

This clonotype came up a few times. The CDR3 here is CASSLDGPLSSYNSPLHF. The CDR3 nucleotides are TGTGCCAGCAGCTTAGATGGGCCCCTAAGCTCCTATAATTCACCCCTCCACTTT. The rearrangement joins TRBV7-2 to TRBJ1-6; no definite D call. The CDR3 extends over 18 amino acids. CDR1 SGHTA and CDR2 FQGNSA come from the germline V gene. V shed 1 base and J shed 0 bases, with 13 bases lying between them.

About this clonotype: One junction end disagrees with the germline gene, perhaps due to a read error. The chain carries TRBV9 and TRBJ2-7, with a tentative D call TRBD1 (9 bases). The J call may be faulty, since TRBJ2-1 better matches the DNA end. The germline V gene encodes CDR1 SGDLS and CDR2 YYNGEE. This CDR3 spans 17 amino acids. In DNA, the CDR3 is TGCGCCAGCAGCACGGGGGGGCGTGGGACAGGGAGTCCTGAGCAGTTCTTC. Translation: CASSTGGRGTGSPEQFF.

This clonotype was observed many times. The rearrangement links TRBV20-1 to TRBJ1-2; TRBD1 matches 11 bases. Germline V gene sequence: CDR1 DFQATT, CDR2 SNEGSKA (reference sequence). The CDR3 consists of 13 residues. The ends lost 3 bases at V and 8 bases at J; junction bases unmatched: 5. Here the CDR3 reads CSARGGTGGGYTF. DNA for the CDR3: TGCAGTGCTAGGGGAGGGACAGGGGGAGGCTACACCTTC.

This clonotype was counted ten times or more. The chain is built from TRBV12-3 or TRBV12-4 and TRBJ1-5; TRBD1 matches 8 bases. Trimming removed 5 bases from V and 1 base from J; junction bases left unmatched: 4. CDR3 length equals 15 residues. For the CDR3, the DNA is TGTGCCAGCAGTCAGAGACAGGGGAGCAATCAGCCCCAGCATTTT. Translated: CASSQRQGSNQPQHF.

The CDR3 DNA sequence: TGCAGTGCCGCGGGACTAGCGGGACTCGGCAATGAGCAGTTCTTC. This sequence encodes CSAAGLAGLGNEQFF. This chain connects TRBV20-1 to TRBJ2-1; TRBD2 agrees at 13 bases. Germline V gives CDR1 DFQATT, CDR2 SNEGSKA (reference sequence). The CDR3 is made up of 15 amino acids. Unmatched junction bases numbered 8, after V lost 6 bases and J lost 6 bases.

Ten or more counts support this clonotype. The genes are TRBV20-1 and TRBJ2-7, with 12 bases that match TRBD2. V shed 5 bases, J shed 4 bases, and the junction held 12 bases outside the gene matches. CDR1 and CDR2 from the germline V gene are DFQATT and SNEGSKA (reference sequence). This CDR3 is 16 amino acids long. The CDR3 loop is CSAHGLAGSLPYEQYF. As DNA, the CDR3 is TGCAGTGCTCACGGACTAGCGGGAAGTCTTCCTTACGAGCAGTACTTC.